These T cell receptor beta chains were read from a single sample in a study of OX40 agonist ivuxolimab in advanced cancers. The assay was immunoSEQ multiplex PCR, and TCRdb's table has in-frame clones only and misses some. The sample shows about 64,000 clones, roughly nine tenths of them seen only once. The material was CD4+ or CD8+ T cells sorted from blood, obtained in a trial of the OX40 agonist ivuxolimab. The receptor set was obtained from an adult with an advanced solid tumor such as melanoma, head and neck, liver or kidney cancer. The CDR3 runs from the conserved cysteine through the conserved F or W. Fields, in order: J gene, V gene, clone size, D gene, CDR3 protein, CDR3 DNA. The D gene is left open where the match is weak. Clone size is stated in some rows and not others, as once, few, many or a class when expanded.

TRBJ1-5,TRBV28,once,NA,CASSLGQGPYSNQPQHF,TGTGCCAGCAGTTTAGGCCAGGGGCCATATAGCAATCAGCCCCAGCATTTT
TRBJ1-2,TRBV23-1,NA,NA,CASSQSWGNYGYTF,TGCGCCAGCAGTCAATCTTGGGGGAACTATGGCTACACCTTC
TRBJ1-4,TRBV18,NA,NA,CASSPGQFSEKLFF,TGTGCCAGCTCACCTGGACAGTTTAGTGAAAAACTGTTTTTT
TRBJ2-1,TRBV19,NA,NA,CASSREPLGDEQFF,TGTGCCAGTTCCAGGGAGCCCCTGGGGGATGAGCAGTTCTTC
TRBJ2-7,TRBV4-1,NA,TRBD1,CASSLQTGNYEQYF,TGCGCCAGCAGCTTACAGACAGGGAACTACGAGCAGTACTTC
TRBJ2-5,TRBV5-1,NA,TRBD2,CASSLDLAEETQYF,TGCGCCAGCAGCTTGGACCTAGCGGAAGAGACCCAGTACTTC
TRBJ2-3,TRBV7-2,NA,TRBD2,CASSYPGLAGAGDTQYF,TGTGCCAGCAGCTACCCAGGGCTAGCGGGAGCGGGAGATACGCAGTATTTT
TRBJ1-2,TRBV6-4,once,NA,CASSVGDGYTF,TGTGCCAGCAGTGTCGGGGATGGCTACACCTTC
TRBJ2-5,TRBV2,NA,NA,CASSRAANQETQYF,TGTGCCAGCAGTCGTGCGGCCAACCAAGAGACCCAGTACTTC
TRBJ2-7,TRBV2,NA,NA,CASSAGPRESREQYF,TGTGCCAGCAGTGCAGGACCCCGCGAGAGCCGCGAGCAGTACTTC
TRBJ2-3,TRBV11-2,NA,TRBD2,CASSPGLAENTDTQYF,TGTGCCAGCAGCCCCGGACTAGCGGAGAACACAGATACGCAGTATTTT
TRBJ2-2,TRBV2,NA,TRBD1,CASRTGGTGELFF,TGTGCCAGCAGGACAGGGGGCACCGGGGAGCTGTTTTTT
TRBJ2-1,TRBV5-1,once,TRBD1,CASSRTGGINNEQFF,TGCGCCAGCAGTCGTACAGGGGGGATTAACAATGAGCAGTTCTTC
TRBJ2-1,TRBV25-1,NA,TRBD2,CASSGLPGTSGSYNEQFF,TGTGCCAGCAGTGGACTCCCCGGGACTAGCGGCTCCTACAATGAGCAGTTCTTC
TRBJ2-7,TRBV7-3,NA,NA,CASSLNSFGEQYF,TGTGCCAGCAGCTTAAATAGTTTCGGCGAGCAGTACTTC
TRBJ1-4,TRBV5-1,NA,NA,CASSLGGAANEKLFF,TGCGCCAGCAGCTTGGGTGGGGCGGCTAATGAAAAACTGTTTTTT
TRBJ2-1,TRBV7-8,NA,TRBD2,CASSLGAGTYNEQFF,TGTGCCAGCAGCTTAGGAGCGGGGACTTACAATGAGCAGTTCTTC
TRBJ2-1,TRBV28,NA,TRBD2,CASSSTSGRPNEQFF,TGTGCCAGCAGTTCGACTAGCGGGAGACCAAATGAGCAGTTCTTC
TRBJ2-1,TRBV7-3,NA,TRBD1,CASSSTGGWFPNEQFF,TGTGCCAGCAGCTCAACAGGGGGATGGTTCCCCAATGAGCAGTTCTTC
TRBJ1-2,TRBV4-1,NA,NA,CASSQVAGTYGYTF,TGCGCCAGCAGCCAAGTCGCAGGGACCTATGGCTACACCTTC
TRBJ2-1,TRBV6-1,once,NA,CASSELLEQFF,TGTGCCAGCAGTGAGCTACTTGAGCAGTTCTTC
TRBJ1-3,TRBV10-2,once,TRBD1,CASSEQGAGNTIYF,TGCGCCAGCAGTGAACAGGGGGCTGGAAACACCATATATTTT
TRBJ1-1,TRBV15,NA,NA,CATSREGGGTEAFF,TGTGCCACCAGCAGGGAAGGGGGGGGCACTGAAGCTTTCTTT
TRBJ2-3,TRBV7-9,NA,TRBD2,CASSPGLAGDTQYF,TGTGCCAGCAGCCCCGGACTAGCGGGAGATACGCAGTATTTT
TRBJ2-5,TRBV7-8,few,NA,CASSPPVAETQYF,TGTGCCAGCAGCCCGCCCGTGGCAGAGACCCAGTACTTC
TRBJ1-1,TRBV27,NA,NA,CASSPGRSRPNTEAFF,TGTGCCAGCAGCCCGGGTCGGAGTCGGCCGAACACTGAAGCTTTCTTT
TRBJ1-1,TRBV21-1,NA,NA,CASTLGTGGAAVNTEAFF,TGTGCCAGCACCCTGGGGACAGGGGGCGCCGCGGTGAACACTGAAGCTTTCTTT
TRBJ1-5,TRBV6-6,NA,NA,CASSHLGQPQHF,TGTGCCAGCAGCCATCTGGGGCAGCCCCAGCATTTT
TRBJ1-4,TRBV5-8,few,NA,CASSPGTDSNEKLFF,TGTGCCAGCAGCCCGGGGACCGATTCTAATGAAAAACTGTTTTTT
TRBJ1-6,TRBV6-5,NA,NA,CASRRSRGSPLHF,TGTGCCAGCAGACGGTCGCGGGGTTCACCCCTCCACTTT
TRBJ1-5,TRBV28,few,NA,CASSFPGPQHF,TGTGCCAGCAGCTTTCCCGGCCCCCAGCATTTT
TRBJ1-4,TRBV28,NA,NA,CASSLEGSGKLFF,TGTGCCAGCAGTTTGGAGGGGTCCGGAAAACTGTTTTTT
TRBJ1-2,TRBV19,few,TRBD1,CASSRGQGWDDDGYTF,TGTGCCAGTAGTAGGGGACAGGGATGGGATGATGATGGCTACACCTTC
TRBJ2-2,TRBV18,NA,NA,CASSPPNRPNTGELFF,TGTGCCAGCTCACCACCCAACAGACCGAACACCGGGGAGCTGTTTTTT
TRBJ2-7,TRBV5-6,NA,NA,CASSPIQTGSYEQYF,TGTGCCAGCAGCCCGATCCAAACAGGATCCTACGAGCAGTACTTC
TRBJ1-4,TRBV5-6,NA,NA,CASSLDQPGEKLFF,TGTGCCAGCAGCTTGGATCAGCCGGGTGAAAAACTGTTTTTT
TRBJ1-5,TRBV19,NA,TRBD1,CASSIGGQGNQPQHF,TGTGCCAGTAGTATAGGGGGACAGGGAAATCAGCCCCAGCATTTT
TRBJ2-1,TRBV5-1,NA,TRBD2,CASSRTSVYNEQFF,TGCGCCAGCAGCCGGACTAGCGTCTACAATGAGCAGTTCTTC
TRBJ2-1,TRBV4-1,NA,TRBD2,CASSQEGSGRVYNEQFF,TGCGCCAGCAGCCAAGAGGGTAGCGGGAGGGTTTACAATGAGCAGTTCTTC
TRBJ2-7,TRBV27,NA,NA,CASSSPGTRRRYEQYF,TGTGCCAGCAGTTCCCCAGGGACACGGAGACGCTACGAGCAGTACTTC
TRBJ2-3,TRBV25-1,NA,NA,CASSVGGPTDTQYF,TGTGCCAGCAGTGTTGGGGGGCCAACAGATACGCAGTATTTT
TRBJ2-4,TRBV5-1,once,NA,CASRGHERDQYF,TGCGCCAGCAGGGGACACGAGAGGGATCAGTACTTC
TRBJ1-4,TRBV5-6,NA,NA,CASSLVSGEKLFF,TGTGCCAGCAGCTTGGTGAGCGGTGAAAAACTGTTTTTT
TRBJ2-7,TRBV19,NA,TRBD1,CASSIAGTGISYEQYF,TGTGCCAGTAGTATAGCGGGGACAGGAATATCCTACGAGCAGTACTTC
TRBJ2-7,TRBV29-1,NA,NA,CSVGSAGSTNPEQYF,TGCAGCGTTGGGTCTGCGGGTTCGACAAACCCCGAGCAGTACTTC
TRBJ2-7,TRBV28,NA,TRBD1,CASSSPTGGYYEQYF,TGTGCCAGCAGTTCCCCGACAGGGGGATACTACGAGCAGTACTTC
TRBJ1-1,TRBV7-9,once,NA,CASRQAGGEAFF,TGTGCCAGCAGACAAGCAGGAGGTGAAGCTTTCTTT
TRBJ2-5,TRBV19,NA,NA,CASSKGAGYQETQYF,TGTGCCAGTAGTAAGGGGGCGGGGTACCAAGAGACCCAGTACTTC